This is a list of T cell receptor beta chains from one sample in a study of blood T cell repertoires in COVID-19. Libraries were prepared by immunoSEQ multiplex PCR; TCRdb keeps only in-frame clonotypes and omits some of them. The table has some 110,000 clones, roughly four fifths seen once. Sequencing input: peripheral blood. These receptors were obtained from a woman older than 75 with active or convalescent COVID-19. Each CDR3 is given with its conserved first and last residue. The D gene is left open where the match is weak. The size of a clone is reported for some rows only, either as once, few or many, or as a class for expanded clones.

CDR3 protein | CDR3 DNA | J gene | V gene | CDR3 length | D gene | clone size
CASSLQPGQEYEQYF | TGCGCCAGCAGCTTGCAACCGGGACAGGAGTACGAGCAGTACTTC | TRBJ2-7 | TRBV5-1 | 15 | TRBD1 | -
CATSTLAGGELFF | TGTGCCACCTCTACACTAGCGGGCGGGGAGCTGTTTTTT | TRBJ2-2 | TRBV15 | 13 | TRBD2 | -
CASSFSATDGYTF | TGTGCCAGCAGCTTTTCGGCGACAGATGGCTACACCTTC | TRBJ1-2 | TRBV7-9 | 13 | - | -
CASSFRRTAGGNTIYF | TGTGCCAGCAGCTTTAGGAGAACCGCGGGCGGAAACACCATATATTTT | TRBJ1-3 | TRBV5-6 | 16 | - | -
CASGTNEKLFF | TGTGCCAGCGGGACTAATGAAAAACTGTTTTTT | TRBJ1-4 | TRBV19 | 11 | - | -
CASSQGSSGSLSTGELFF | TGTGCCAGCAGCCAAGGTTCTAGCGGGAGTCTGTCCACCGGGGAGCTGTTTTTT | TRBJ2-2 | TRBV4-2 | 18 | TRBD2 | -
CASNTPRDRVTNQPQHF | TGTGCCAGTAATACTCCTCGGGACAGGGTCACAAATCAGCCCCAGCATTTT | TRBJ1-5 | TRBV19 | 17 | TRBD1 | -
CASATPPRDRLISPLHF | TGCGCCAGCGCCACTCCCCCCCGGGACAGGCTTATTTCACCCCTCCACTTT | TRBJ1-6 | TRBV10-1 | 17 | TRBD1 | -
CASRTGGNEKLFF | TGTGCCAGCAGGACAGGGGGGAATGAAAAACTGTTTTTT | TRBJ1-4 | TRBV28 | 13 | TRBD1 | -
CASSPAGGKGSPLHF | TGTGCCAGCAGTCCGGCCGGGGGGAAAGGGTCACCCCTCCACTTT | TRBJ1-6 | TRBV27 | 15 | - | -
CASSVHRGVCGYTF | TGTGCCAGCAGCGTCCACAGGGGGGTGTGCGGCTACACCTTC | TRBJ1-2 | TRBV9 | 14 | TRBD1 | few
CASSLTAYGYTF | TGTGCCAGCAGCCTCACAGCCTATGGCTACACCTTC | TRBJ1-2 | TRBV28 | 12 | - | -
CASSTIGQGGPVSGANVLTF | TGTGCCAGCAGTACCATCGGGCAGGGAGGACCGGTCTCTGGGGCCAACGTCCTGACTTTC | TRBJ2-6 | TRBV28 | 20 | - | -
CASSQVQQWVNTEAFF | TGCGCCAGCAGCCAAGTTCAACAGTGGGTGAACACTGAAGCTTTCTTT | TRBJ1-1 | TRBV4-1 | 16 | - | -
CASILALTDGYTF | TGTGCCAGCATTTTAGCCCTGACGGATGGCTACACCTTC | TRBJ1-2 | TRBV6-5 | 13 | - | -
CASSPGQGDNEQFF | TGTGCCAGCAGCCCGGGACAGGGAGACAATGAGCAGTTCTTC | TRBJ2-1 | TRBV3-1/TRBV3-2 | 14 | TRBD1 | -
CASSEINFQETQYF | TGTGCCAGCAGTGAGATAAACTTCCAAGAGACCCAGTACTTC | TRBJ2-5 | TRBV2 | 14 | - | few
CASSPQKTYEQYF | TGTGCCAGCAGCCCGCAGAAGACCTACGAGCAGTACTTC | TRBJ2-7 | TRBV11-2 | 13 | - | -
CASSPAGNTPETQYF | TGTGCCAGCAGCCCGGCAGGGAACACCCCAGAGACCCAGTACTTC | TRBJ2-5 | TRBV7-2 | 15 | - | -
CASNKGGMGNQPQHF | TGTGCCAGCAATAAAGGGGGAATGGGCAATCAGCCCCAGCATTTT | TRBJ1-5 | TRBV28 | 15 | - | -
CSVMGLLDGGYTF | TGCAGCGTTATGGGCCTCCTCGACGGTGGCTACACCTTC | TRBJ1-2 | TRBV29-1 | 13 | - | -
CASSQDLLGAVSNYGYTF | TGCGCCAGCAGCCAAGATCTGTTAGGGGCCGTTTCTAACTATGGCTACACCTTC | TRBJ1-2 | TRBV4-1 | 18 | - | -